This is a list of T cell receptor beta chains from one sample in a study of graft-versus-host responses after intestinal transplantation. Assay used: immunoSEQ multiplex PCR; TCRdb lists only in-frame clones, some missing. This sample carries about 70,000 clones, around 91% of them seen once, and the ten largest clones take roughly 4%. These receptors have no identified antigens. The sequencing here drew on unstimulated CD8+ T cells sorted from spleen or lymph node cells, taken before transplant. The receptors derive from a human donor who was the organ donor for an intestinal transplant. The CDR3 runs from the conserved cysteine through the conserved F or W. The D gene is left open where the match is weak. Expanded clones are given a class, and other clones once, few, many or no size at all.

- TRBJ2-3 TRBD2 TRBV6-1 TGTGCCAGCAGGCAACTAGCGGATACGCAGTATTTT CASRQLADTQYF
- TRBJ2-3 TRBD2 TRBV29-1 TGCAGCGCCGTGACTAGCGGGGGGCGAGTAGATACGCAGTATTTT CSAVTSGGRVDTQYF
- TRBJ2-2 TRBD2 TRBV4-3 TGCGCCAGCAGCCAAGATGGGCTAGCGGGCACCGGGGAGCTGTTTTTT CASSQDGLAGTGELFF
- TRBJ2-1 TRBD2 TRBV4-3 TGCGCCAGCAGCCAGCTAACGGGGGGGGACTACAATGAGCAGTTCTTC CASSQLTGGDYNEQFF
- TRBJ2-5 - TRBV11-1 TGTGCCAGCAACGCGGACAGAAAAGAGACCCAGTACTTC CASNADRKETQYF
- TRBJ2-2 TRBD2 TRBV4-1 TGCGCCAGCAGCCAGATAAGCGGGGAGAACACCGGGGAGCTGTTTTTT CASSQISGENTGELFF
- TRBJ2-5 TRBD2 TRBV7-7 TGTGCTAGCAGCTTGATGGGGGGGGGTCAAGAGACCCAGTACTTC CASSLMGGGQETQYF
- TRBJ2-5 TRBD2 TRBV6-6 TGTGCCAGCACCCGGGGAGGGGATGAAGAGACCCAGTACTTC CASTRGGDEETQYF
- TRBJ1-2 - TRBV7-9 TGTGCCAGCAGCCCTGTCCGGGGGGAGACTAACTATGGCTACACCTTC CASSPVRGETNYGYTF
few TRBJ1-5 - TRBV18 TGTGCCAGCTCACCAGGGCCTTTTAGCAATCAGCCCCAGCATTTT CASSPGPFSNQPQHF
- TRBJ2-1 - TRBV6-5 TGTGCCAGCAGTTCTGGTACGTCTAGTGAGCAGTTCTTC CASSSGTSSEQFF
- TRBJ1-1 - TRBV7-6 TGTGCCAGCAGCTTAGGGCAGGGTTACACTGAAGCTTTCTTT CASSLGQGYTEAFF
- TRBJ2-1 TRBD2 TRBV27 TGTGCCAGCAGTTCGCGGGGGAGAGCGGGGGGGCTCGCTGAGCAGTTCTTC CASSSRGRAGGLAEQFF
- TRBJ1-3 - TRBV11-3 TGTGCCAGCAGCTTATCCGGGAGCTCTGGAAACACCATATATTTT CASSLSGSSGNTIYF
- TRBJ1-1 - TRBV10-1 TGCGCCAGTTGCGTTTCTGAAGCTTTCTTT CASCVSEAFF
- TRBJ1-1 - TRBV2 TGTGCCAGCAGTGGGGGACTGCAGAACACTGAAGCTTTCTTT CASSGGLQNTEAFF
- TRBJ2-1 TRBD2 TRBV7-9 TGTGCCAGCAGCCCGGGACTAGCGGGGGGGGTTGAACAGTTCTTC CASSPGLAGGVEQFF
few TRBJ2-3 TRBD2 TRBV15 TGTGCCACCAGCAGAGAGCGGGGGGGCACAGATACGCAGTATTTT CATSRERGGTDTQYF
- TRBJ2-3 - TRBV7-9 TGTGCCAGCGGGGGGGCTAGCACAGATACGCAGTATTTT CASGGASTDTQYF